This TCR beta chain is from a study of blood T cells in healthy people across ages. Notes on this clonotype: No antigen is known for it.

A second PCR of 7 to 11 cycles used a sample-barcoded 5' primer and a J-beta primer mix. One entry per CDR3 protein results from TCRdb running MiXCR on the 5' RACE reads. This repertoire shows some 640,000 distinct CDR3 sequences, approximately 50% found once; its top ten account for 25% to 35%. Broader study findings: While age rose, TCR beta diversity per million T cells dropped in a roughly linear way.

Sequences were obtained from blood. The sequence was collected from a woman in her fifties or sixties in good health.

Here the CDR3 DNA reads TGTGCCAGCACCCCAGGATGGGGGTCTCAAACTAACTATGGCTACACCTTC. The encoded protein is CASTPGWGSQTNYGYTF. This chain connects TRBV7-9 to TRBJ1-2, with D possibly TRBD1 on 5 matching bases. The CDR3 spans 17 residues. V was cut by 7 bases and J by 0 bases, with 21 bases left in between. CDR1 and CDR2 (germline): SEHNR, FQNEAQ (reference sequence). Filled out from reference TRBV7-9 and TRBJ1-2, the complete variable domain reads DTGVSQNPRHKITKRGQNVTFRCDPISEHNRLYWYRQTLGQGPEFLTYFQNEAQLEKSRLLSDRFSAERPKGSFSTLEIQRTEQGDSAMYLCASTPGWGSQTNYGYTFGSGTRLTVV.